The rows below give T cell receptor beta chains drawn from one sample of a study of cytomegalovirus exposure and HLA in healthy donors. Produced via immunoSEQ multiplex PCR; TCRdb's table is partial and in-frame only. Of approximately 140,000 clones in the sample, 65% to 85% were seen once. Sequencing was done on a sample of PBMCs. The receptors come from a woman younger than 30 in good health and CMV-seronegative. Both conserved end residues are part of each CDR3. The order of the fields is clone size, D gene, V gene, J gene, CDR3 protein. The D gene is left open where the match is weak. The size field is filled for only some rows; it gives once, few, many or a size class.

-	-	TRBV11-2	TRBJ1-2	CASSPRRSYGGTF
-	TRBD1	TRBV7-9	TRBJ1-1	CASSYWTGSNTEAFF
-	-	TRBV18	TRBJ1-1	CASSPIQEEAFF
-	-	TRBV14	TRBJ2-5	CASSPYQETQYF
-	-	TRBV9	TRBJ1-1	CASSAPPKDREAFF
once	TRBD1	TRBV5-1	TRBJ1-4	CASSSAGGSAEKLFF
-	TRBD2	TRBV7-8	TRBJ2-1	CASSLGLAGGAYNEQFF
-	TRBD2	TRBV19	TRBJ2-5	CASSIGAGGGETQYF
-	TRBD2	TRBV6-5	TRBJ2-7	CASSSSGYYEQYF
-	TRBD1	TRBV6-1	TRBJ1-5	CASSLPGTGVLPQHF
-	-	TRBV7-9	TRBJ1-2	CASSLATEYGYTF
-	-	TRBV6-1	TRBJ1-1	CASGETGNTEAFF
-	-	TRBV5-1	TRBJ2-1	CASSLVAEGGEQFF
-	TRBD2	TRBV11-3	TRBJ2-1	CASSLSSGRGNEQFF
-	-	TRBV5-4	TRBJ1-2	CASSLGTKYGYTF
-	TRBD1	TRBV18	TRBJ2-5	CASSTKGTEKTQYF
-	-	TRBV4-1	TRBJ1-1	CASSQDDRRFMNTEAFF
-	TRBD2	TRBV5-1	TRBJ2-1	CASSISGRGLSYNEQFF
-	-	TRBV30	TRBJ2-7	CAWGSWEDEQYF
-	TRBD2	TRBV29-1	TRBJ2-1	CSVETRTSGNYNEQFF
-	TRBD2	TRBV2	TRBJ2-3	CVSSGMSSGARTDTQYF
-	TRBD1	TRBV30	TRBJ1-3	CAWSSAGGAGNTIYF